The clone carrying this T cell receptor beta chain was seen a single time. These data originate in a study of blood T cell repertoires in COVID-19. Turning to the study itself: The United States, Italy and Spain were the sources of the acute and convalescent COVID-19 samples. T cells, B-cell-depleted T cells, or PBMCs supplied cDNA or gDNA.

Trimming removed 6 bases from V and 5 bases from J, with 19 bases in between. Germline V gives CDR1 MDHEN, CDR2 SYDVKM. This CDR3 is 15 amino acids long. Per the study methods: The assay estimated nucleated cells by amplifying reference gene primers. Clones were read by immunoSEQ multiplex PCR, and TCRdb kept only the in-frame ones, dropping some. V and J calls and clone size are those listed in that table; D and trimming were worked out from the DNA. The table lists over 200,000 clones, about nine tenths of them singletons, with around 6.5% in the top ten. This sequence was found in a man older than 75 with acute or convalescent COVID-19. The rearrangement uses TRBV28 and TRBJ1-1, with D perhaps TRBD1 (6 bases). Sequencing was done on a sample of peripheral blood. The CDR3 protein is CASSPEQGKRTEAFF. DNA for the CDR3: TGTGCCAGCAGCCCAGAGCAGGGGAAGCGGACTGAAGCTTTCTTT.